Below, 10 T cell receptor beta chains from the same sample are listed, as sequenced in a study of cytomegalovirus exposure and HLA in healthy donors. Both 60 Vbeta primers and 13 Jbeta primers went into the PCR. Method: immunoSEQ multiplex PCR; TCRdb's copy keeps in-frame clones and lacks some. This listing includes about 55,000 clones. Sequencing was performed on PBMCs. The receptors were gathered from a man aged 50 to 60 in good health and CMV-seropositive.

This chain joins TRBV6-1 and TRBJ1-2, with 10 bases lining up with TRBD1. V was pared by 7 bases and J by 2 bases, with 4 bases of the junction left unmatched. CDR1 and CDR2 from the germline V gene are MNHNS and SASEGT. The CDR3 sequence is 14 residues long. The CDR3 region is CASNQGQGNYGYTF. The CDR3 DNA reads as TGTGCCAGCAATCAGGGACAGGGGAACTATGGCTACACCTTC.

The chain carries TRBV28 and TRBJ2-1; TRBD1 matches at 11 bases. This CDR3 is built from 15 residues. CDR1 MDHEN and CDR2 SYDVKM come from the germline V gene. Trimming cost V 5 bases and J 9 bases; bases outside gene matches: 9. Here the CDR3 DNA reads TGTGCCAGCAGTGCACCGGGACAGGGGGTTATTGAGCAGTTCTTC. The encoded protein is CASSAPGQGVIEQFF.

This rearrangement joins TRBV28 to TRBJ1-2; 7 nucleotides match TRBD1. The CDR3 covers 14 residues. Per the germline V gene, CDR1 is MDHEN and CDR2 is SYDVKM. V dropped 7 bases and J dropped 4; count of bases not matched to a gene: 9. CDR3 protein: CASTTPDRLYGYTF. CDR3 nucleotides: TGTGCCAGCACCACTCCGGACAGGCTCTATGGCTACACCTTC.

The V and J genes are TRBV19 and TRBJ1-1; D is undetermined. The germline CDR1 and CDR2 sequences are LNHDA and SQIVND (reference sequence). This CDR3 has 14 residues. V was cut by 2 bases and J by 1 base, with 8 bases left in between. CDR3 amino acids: CASSIRRQNTEAFF. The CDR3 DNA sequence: TGTGCCAGTAGTATAAGGCGGCAGAACACTGAAGCTTTCTTT.

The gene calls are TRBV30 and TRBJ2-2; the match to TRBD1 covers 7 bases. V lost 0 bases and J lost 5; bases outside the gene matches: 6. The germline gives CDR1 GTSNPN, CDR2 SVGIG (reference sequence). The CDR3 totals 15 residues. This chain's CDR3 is CAWSVVAGGTGELFF. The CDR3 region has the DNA TGTGCCTGGAGTGTAGTGGCAGGGGGTACCGGGGAGCTGTTTTTT.

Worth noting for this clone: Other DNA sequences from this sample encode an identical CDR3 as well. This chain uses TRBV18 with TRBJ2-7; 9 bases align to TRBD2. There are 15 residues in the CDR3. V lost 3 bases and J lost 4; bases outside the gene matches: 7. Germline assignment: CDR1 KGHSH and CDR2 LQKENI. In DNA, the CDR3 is TGTGCCAGCTCACCGTCGGCGGGAGGGTCTTACGAGCAGTACTTC. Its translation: CASSPSAGGSYEQYF.

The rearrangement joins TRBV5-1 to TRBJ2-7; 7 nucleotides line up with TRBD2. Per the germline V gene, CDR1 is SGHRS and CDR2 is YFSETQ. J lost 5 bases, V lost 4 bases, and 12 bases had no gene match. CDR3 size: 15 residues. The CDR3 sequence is CASSTSGTGGHEQYF. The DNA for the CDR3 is TGCGCCAGCAGCACCTCCGGGACGGGAGGCCACGAGCAGTACTTC.

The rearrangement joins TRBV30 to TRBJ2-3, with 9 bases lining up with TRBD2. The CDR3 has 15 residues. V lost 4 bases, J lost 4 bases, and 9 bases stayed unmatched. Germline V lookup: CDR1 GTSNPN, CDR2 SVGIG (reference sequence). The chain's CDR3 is CAWTPAGGPADTQYF. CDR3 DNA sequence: TGTGCCTGGACTCCTGCGGGGGGGCCTGCAGATACGCAGTATTTT.

The CDR3 bases are TGTGCCAGCAGCTTAGTGACAGGGGCTATGAACACTGAAGCTTTCTTT. This sequence encodes CASSLVTGAMNTEAFF. This chain connects TRBV7-9 to TRBJ1-1; 8 positions match TRBD1. Trimming at V came to 1 base and at J to 0 bases, leaving 4 bases not matched to a gene. Germline CDR1 is SEHNR and CDR2 is FQNEAQ (reference sequence). CDR3 length: 16 residues. Full variable domain (outside the CDR3, taken from reference TRBV7-9 and TRBJ1-1): DTGVSQNPRHKITKRGQNVTFRCDPISEHNRLYWYRQTLGQGPEFLTYFQNEAQLEKSRLLSDRFSAERPKGSFSTLEIQRTEQGDSAMYLCASSLVTGAMNTEAFFGQGTRLTVV.

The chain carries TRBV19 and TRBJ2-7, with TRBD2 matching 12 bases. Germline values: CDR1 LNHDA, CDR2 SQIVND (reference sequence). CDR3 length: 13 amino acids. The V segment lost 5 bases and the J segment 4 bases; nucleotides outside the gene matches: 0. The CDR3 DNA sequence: TGTGCCAGTAGTGGGACTAGCGGGTACGAGCAGTACTTC. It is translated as CASSGTSGYEQYF.